The rows below give T cell receptor beta chains drawn from one sample of a study of shared clonotypes between healthy human individuals. Method: immunoSEQ multiplex PCR; TCRdb's copy keeps in-frame clones and lacks some. The data contain 1.5 million to 2.5 million clones, about 95% of them singletons. Sequencing was performed on naive CD8+ T cells sorted from blood. All receptors derive from a man younger than 35 in good health. Both conserved end residues are part of each CDR3. The D gene is left open where the match is weak. Clone sizes are given selectively: once, few, many, or a class where the clone is expanded.

clone size: .
V gene: TRBV7-2
D gene: .
J gene: TRBJ2-1
CDR3 protein: CASSPIGGLGSEQFF
CDR3 DNA: TGTGCCAGCAGCCCGATAGGAGGGTTAGGGAGTGAGCAGTTCTTC

clone size: .
V gene: TRBV11-1
D gene: .
J gene: TRBJ2-7
CDR3 protein: CASGFRGLWEQYF
CDR3 DNA: TGTGCCAGCGGATTCAGGGGATTGTGGGAGCAGTACTTC

clone size: .
V gene: TRBV5-4
D gene: TRBD2
J gene: TRBJ2-5
CDR3 protein: CASSVLAGVGETQYF
CDR3 DNA: TGTGCCAGCAGCGTACTAGCGGGAGTTGGGGAGACCCAGTACTTC

clone size: .
V gene: TRBV5-4
D gene: TRBD1
J gene: TRBJ1-1
CDR3 protein: CASSLGTGVPEAFF
CDR3 DNA: TGTGCCAGCAGCTTGGGGACAGGGGTCCCTGAAGCTTTCTTT

clone size: .
V gene: TRBV9
D gene: TRBD2
J gene: TRBJ2-3
CDR3 protein: CASSVAISGTSGSHGTDTQYF
CDR3 DNA: TGTGCCAGCAGCGTAGCAATCTCGGGGACTAGCGGGAGTCACGGCACAGATACGCAGTATTTT

clone size: .
V gene: TRBV6-5
D gene: .
J gene: TRBJ2-5
CDR3 protein: CASSYSPRPQETQYF
CDR3 DNA: TGTGCCAGCAGTTACTCACCGAGACCTCAAGAGACCCAGTACTTC

clone size: .
V gene: TRBV5-4
D gene: TRBD1
J gene: TRBJ1-1
CDR3 protein: CASSLQGVGTEAFF
CDR3 DNA: TGTGCCAGCAGCTTACAGGGGGTGGGCACTGAAGCTTTCTTT

clone size: .
V gene: TRBV2
D gene: TRBD2
J gene: TRBJ2-1
CDR3 protein: CASSVPAGLPYNEQFF
CDR3 DNA: TGTGCCAGCAGTGTCCCAGCGGGACTACCCTACAATGAGCAGTTCTTC

clone size: .
V gene: TRBV28
D gene: TRBD1
J gene: TRBJ1-2
CDR3 protein: CASSSTGEDYGYTF
CDR3 DNA: TGTGCCAGCAGTTCGACAGGGGAAGACTATGGCTACACCTTC

clone size: .
V gene: TRBV10-3
D gene: TRBD1
J gene: TRBJ2-7
CDR3 protein: CAISESGTGAYEQYF
CDR3 DNA: TGTGCCATCAGTGAGTCTGGGACAGGGGCCTACGAGCAGTACTTC

clone size: .
V gene: TRBV6-5
D gene: .
J gene: TRBJ2-7
CDR3 protein: CASSQIAASTYEQYF
CDR3 DNA: TGTGCCAGCAGCCAAATAGCGGCTTCTACCTACGAGCAGTACTTC

clone size: .
V gene: TRBV5-6
D gene: .
J gene: TRBJ2-3
CDR3 protein: CASSLNEGLADTQYF
CDR3 DNA: TGTGCCAGCAGCTTGAATGAGGGGTTAGCAGATACGCAGTATTTT

clone size: once
V gene: TRBV19
D gene: .
J gene: TRBJ2-7
CDR3 protein: CASRGLSLDEQYF
CDR3 DNA: TGTGCCAGTCGGGGCCTGTCTTTGGACGAGCAGTACTTC

clone size: .
V gene: TRBV5-8
D gene: .
J gene: TRBJ2-1
CDR3 protein: CASSLIVGHNEQFF
CDR3 DNA: TGTGCCAGCAGCTTAATCGTTGGCCACAATGAGCAGTTCTTC

clone size: .
V gene: TRBV9
D gene: .
J gene: TRBJ1-2
CDR3 protein: CASSADHYGYTF
CDR3 DNA: TGTGCCAGCAGCGCCGACCACTATGGCTACACCTTC

clone size: .
V gene: TRBV4-1
D gene: .
J gene: TRBJ2-7
CDR3 protein: CASSQVGESNEQYF
CDR3 DNA: TGCGCCAGCAGCCAAGTTGGGGAGTCGAACGAGCAGTACTTC

clone size: .
V gene: TRBV7-9
D gene: .
J gene: TRBJ1-2
CDR3 protein: CASSLVGDYGYTF
CDR3 DNA: TGTGCCAGCAGCTTAGTAGGAGATTATGGCTACACCTTC

clone size: .
V gene: TRBV19
D gene: TRBD1
J gene: TRBJ2-7
CDR3 protein: CASSPGQGDYEQYF
CDR3 DNA: TGTGCCAGTAGCCCGGGACAGGGGGACTACGAGCAGTACTTC

clone size: .
V gene: TRBV27
D gene: TRBD2
J gene: TRBJ2-5
CDR3 protein: CASSFSGRGETQYF
CDR3 DNA: TGTGCCAGCAGTTTTAGCGGGAGAGGCGAGACCCAGTACTTC

clone size: .
V gene: TRBV11-2
D gene: .
J gene: TRBJ2-2
CDR3 protein: CASSLKVGSSAGELFF
CDR3 DNA: TGTGCCAGCAGCTTAAAGGTTGGATCGTCGGCCGGGGAGCTGTTTTTT

clone size: .
V gene: TRBV9
D gene: TRBD2
J gene: TRBJ2-7
CDR3 protein: CASSVGTSGGIYEQYF
CDR3 DNA: TGTGCCAGCAGCGTAGGGACTAGCGGGGGGATCTACGAGCAGTACTTC

clone size: few
V gene: TRBV27
D gene: .
J gene: TRBJ2-7
CDR3 protein: CASSTSYEQYF
CDR3 DNA: TGTGCCAGCAGTACCTCCTACGAGCAGTACTTC

clone size: .
V gene: TRBV5-1
D gene: .
J gene: TRBJ1-1
CDR3 protein: CASSLSGSLNTEAFF
CDR3 DNA: TGCGCCAGCAGCTTGTCTGGCAGCTTGAACACTGAAGCTTTCTTT

clone size: .
V gene: TRBV11-2
D gene: .
J gene: TRBJ1-2
CDR3 protein: CASSLGTDYGYTF
CDR3 DNA: TGTGCCAGCAGCTTAGGGACAGACTATGGCTACACCTTC

clone size: few
V gene: TRBV7-9
D gene: .
J gene: TRBJ1-1
CDR3 protein: CASSSLEAFF
CDR3 DNA: TGTGCCAGCAGCTCCCTTGAAGCTTTCTTT

clone size: .
V gene: TRBV10-3
D gene: TRBD1
J gene: TRBJ2-4
CDR3 protein: CAISELPGQVYVGENIQYF
CDR3 DNA: TGTGCCATCAGTGAGCTACCGGGACAGGTCTATGTGGGGGAAAACATTCAGTACTTC

clone size: .
V gene: TRBV7-9
D gene: TRBD1
J gene: TRBJ2-5
CDR3 protein: CASSPPTGGQTQYF
CDR3 DNA: TGTGCCAGCAGCCCGCCGACAGGGGGACAGACCCAGTACTTC

clone size: .
V gene: TRBV6-1
D gene: .
J gene: TRBJ2-3
CDR3 protein: CASIPIPGDTDTQYF
CDR3 DNA: TGTGCCAGCATCCCCATCCCGGGGGACACAGATACGCAGTATTTT

clone size: .
V gene: TRBV4-1
D gene: .
J gene: TRBJ2-2
CDR3 protein: CASSPRDGELFF
CDR3 DNA: TGCGCCAGCAGCCCCCGGGACGGGGAGCTGTTTTTT

clone size: .
V gene: TRBV2
D gene: .
J gene: TRBJ1-3
CDR3 protein: CASDRYSGNTIYF
CDR3 DNA: TGTGCCAGCGACAGATACTCTGGAAACACCATATATTTT

clone size: .
V gene: TRBV4-1
D gene: TRBD2
J gene: TRBJ2-1
CDR3 protein: CASSQGPSGTSGSDEQFF
CDR3 DNA: TGCGCCAGCAGCCAAGGCCCATCCGGGACTAGCGGGAGTGATGAGCAGTTCTTC

clone size: .
V gene: TRBV27
D gene: .
J gene: TRBJ2-7
CDR3 protein: CASSLSPGAGSQSYEQYF
CDR3 DNA: TGTGCCAGCAGTTTATCACCAGGGGCGGGATCCCAGTCCTACGAGCAGTACTTC

clone size: .
V gene: TRBV7-9
D gene: TRBD2
J gene: TRBJ2-5
CDR3 protein: CASSSGLAGGETQYF
CDR3 DNA: TGTGCCAGCAGCTCGGGACTAGCGGGAGGGGAGACCCAGTACTTC

clone size: .
V gene: TRBV6-1
D gene: TRBD1
J gene: TRBJ1-6
CDR3 protein: CAGSDWTGSGSPLHF
CDR3 DNA: TGTGCCGGCAGTGACTGGACAGGGTCAGGGTCACCCCTCCACTTT

clone size: .
V gene: TRBV6-5
D gene: .
J gene: TRBJ1-5
CDR3 protein: CASSIQGGGNQPQHF
CDR3 DNA: TGTGCCAGCAGTATACAGGGAGGCGGCAATCAGCCCCAGCATTTT

clone size: .
V gene: TRBV7-9
D gene: .
J gene: TRBJ2-7
CDR3 protein: CASIEPGGRDFNEQYF
CDR3 DNA: TGTGCCAGCATCGAGCCCGGAGGCAGGGACTTTAACGAGCAGTACTTC

clone size: once
V gene: TRBV28
D gene: .
J gene: TRBJ2-7
CDR3 protein: CASGRQVPYEQYF
CDR3 DNA: TGTGCCAGCGGACGACAGGTGCCCTACGAGCAGTACTTC

clone size: .
V gene: TRBV2
D gene: TRBD1
J gene: TRBJ1-1
CDR3 protein: CASSDTGDSRTEAFF
CDR3 DNA: TGTGCCAGCAGTGACACAGGGGACTCAAGGACTGAAGCTTTCTTT

clone size: .
V gene: TRBV19
D gene: .
J gene: TRBJ1-6
CDR3 protein: CASSIDRARRVPLINSPLHF
CDR3 DNA: TGTGCCAGTAGTATAGATCGGGCCAGGAGGGTCCCACTTATTAATTCACCCCTCCACTTT

clone size: .
V gene: TRBV27
D gene: .
J gene: TRBJ2-7
CDR3 protein: CASSANDEQYF
CDR3 DNA: TGTGCCAGCAGTGCCAACGACGAGCAGTACTTC

clone size: .
V gene: TRBV27
D gene: TRBD1
J gene: TRBJ1-2
CDR3 protein: CASSPTGVNYGYTF
CDR3 DNA: TGTGCCAGCAGCCCGACAGGGGTTAACTATGGCTACACCTTC

clone size: .
V gene: TRBV13
D gene: TRBD2
J gene: TRBJ2-7
CDR3 protein: CASSLSLAGEYEQYF
CDR3 DNA: TGTGCCAGCAGCTTAAGCCTAGCGGGAGAGTACGAGCAGTACTTC

clone size: .
V gene: TRBV5-5
D gene: TRBD1
J gene: TRBJ2-7
CDR3 protein: CASSPGTGRTYEQYF
CDR3 DNA: TGTGCCAGCAGCCCCGGGACAGGGCGAACCTACGAGCAGTACTTC

clone size: .
V gene: TRBV9
D gene: .
J gene: TRBJ2-7
CDR3 protein: CASSVGGGGEQYF
CDR3 DNA: TGTGCCAGCAGCGTTGGGGGCGGCGGCGAGCAGTACTTC

clone size: .
V gene: TRBV5-3
D gene: .
J gene: TRBJ2-4
CDR3 protein: CARSFRPFWLAKNIQYF
CDR3 DNA: TGTGCCAGAAGCTTCCGTCCTTTTTGGTTAGCCAAAAACATTCAGTACTTC

clone size: .
V gene: TRBV7-2
D gene: TRBD2
J gene: TRBJ2-3
CDR3 protein: CASSLGAGVTDTQYF
CDR3 DNA: TGTGCCAGCAGCTTAGGAGCGGGAGTAACAGATACGCAGTATTTT

clone size: .
V gene: TRBV5-8
D gene: TRBD1
J gene: TRBJ1-6
CDR3 protein: CASSIRTGGLYNSPLHF
CDR3 DNA: TGTGCCAGCAGCATCCGGACAGGGGGTCTCTATAATTCACCCCTCCACTTT

clone size: .
V gene: TRBV27
D gene: .
J gene: TRBJ2-3
CDR3 protein: CASSLWIAHFSTDTQYF
CDR3 DNA: TGTGCCAGCAGTTTATGGATCGCTCATTTTAGCACAGATACGCAGTATTTT

clone size: .
V gene: TRBV9
D gene: .
J gene: TRBJ2-1
CDR3 protein: CASSVDGDYNEQFF
CDR3 DNA: TGTGCCAGCAGCGTAGATGGGGACTACAATGAGCAGTTCTTC

clone size: .
V gene: TRBV25-1
D gene: .
J gene: TRBJ2-7
CDR3 protein: CASSVGLLYEQYF
CDR3 DNA: TGTGCCAGCAGTGTAGGGTTGCTATACGAGCAGTACTTC